This T cell receptor (beta chain) was identified during a study of patients and donors after allogeneic stem cell transplantation. This clonotype occurred many times. V gave up 5 bases and J gave up 7 bases, with 15 bases separating them. The CDR3 is made up of 14 amino acids. One entry per CDR3 protein, called by TCRdb with MiXCR from the RT-PCR reads. The table records around 200,000 distinct CDR3 sequences, around two fifths of them present only once. The sequenced sample consisted of blood, either unsorted or a sorted T cell fraction (not recorded which). V is TRBV12-3 or TRBV12-4 and J is TRBJ1-5; possible D gene TRBD1, 6 bases. The origin of this receptor is a human donor who was either an allogeneic HSCT recipient or a stem cell or donor lymphocyte infusion donor (not recorded which). It is not recorded whose cells these are; they may come from a transplant donor. The CDR3, as DNA: TGTGCCAGCAGTCTACAGGGCCATGGGCAGCCCCAGCATTTT. Protein product: CASSLQGHGQPQHF.